Shown below are 6 T cell receptor beta chains from a single sample sequenced in a study of blood T cell repertoires in COVID-19. TCRdb's copy holds only in-frame clones and misses some; the assay was immunoSEQ multiplex PCR. The table has about 130,000 clones, around 80% seen once; the top ten hold 10% to 12%. The source material was peripheral blood. These receptors were obtained from a human donor in a cohort sampled during active COVID-19.

For this clone: Other DNA sequences in this specimen translate into the identical CDR3. This chain connects TRBV2 to TRBJ2-3; 10 positions match TRBD1. J lost 2 bases, V lost 3 bases, and 2 bases had no gene match. CDR1 and CDR2 (germline): SNHLY, FYNNEI. This CDR3 spans 15 amino acids. The CDR3 DNA sequence: TGTGCCAGCAGTGAGGACAGGGGGTTCACAGATACGCAGTATTTT. As protein: CASSEDRGFTDTQYF.

V is TRBV19 and J is TRBJ1-6, with a weak D call TRBD1 (5 bases). Per germline, CDR1 LNHDA and CDR2 SQIVND (reference sequence). The CDR3 is made up of 13 amino acids. Trimming removed 5 bases at V and 10 bases at J, with 12 bases between. CDR3 protein: CASSALTDSPLHF. The CDR3 DNA sequence: TGTGCCAGTAGTGCCCTGACAGACTCACCCCTCCACTTT.

The chain is built from TRBV29-1 and TRBJ1-3, with unresolved D. Germline-derived CDR1 and CDR2 are SQVTM and ANQGSEA. CDR3 length: 11 amino acids. V lost 2 bases and J lost 4, with 3 bases in between. This chain's CDR3 is CSVEQGNTIYF. In DNA form, the CDR3 reads TGCAGCGTTGAACAGGGAAACACCATATATTTT.

This clone has more than one count but fewer than ten. This chain joins TRBV29-1 and TRBJ1-2; 8 bases fit TRBD1. The CDR3 runs 12 residues. CDR1 SQVTM and CDR2 ANQGSEA come from the germline V gene. Germline trimming cut 6 bases from V and 7 bases from J; bases unmatched to any gene: 7. CDR3 in DNA: TGCAGCGTCACCGGACAGGGCGGTGGCTACACCTTC. This encodes CSVTGQGGGYTF.

This clone has only one observation. The gene calls are TRBV6-5 and TRBJ1-5; the D gene is possibly TRBD1 (5 bases). Between the trimmed V and J ends, which lost 6 bases and 7 bases, there was a span of 16 bases. Germline CDR1 and CDR2: MNHEY and SVGAGI. The CDR3 is made up of 14 amino acids. DNA of the CDR3: TGTGCCAGCAGACAGACAGCCGCAGGGCAGCCCCAGCATTTT. This gives the protein CASRQTAAGQPQHF.

The chain carries TRBV5-6 and TRBJ1-6; a weak D match, TRBD1 (5 bases). The CDR3 runs 13 residues. Germline CDR1 reads SGHDT; CDR2 reads YYEEEE. V was clipped by 4 bases and J by 10 bases, with 12 bases between them. CDR3 in DNA: TGTGCCAGCAGCCCGGGGGAGGACTCACCCCTCCACTTT. Its translation: CASSPGEDSPLHF.